Sequencing of this TCR beta chain was carried out in a study of long-term antiretroviral therapy in people with HIV. In the study overall: Samples from the earliest time points predate the 2015 immediate-ART recommendation by about a decade. Study-wide results and limits: Collection spanned 2004 to 2017; ART regimens may be less effective than current ones. HIV repertoires covered narrower CDR3 length ranges than controls did.

About this clone itself: Its antigen remains unidentified.

Per the germline V gene, CDR1 is SGDLS and CDR2 is YYNGEE. The CDR3 sequence is 15 residues long. V shed 3 bases and J shed 0 bases, with 12 bases lying between them. It was version v3.0 of the immunoSEQ assay that was run at survey level. TCRdb's table, derived via immunoSEQ multiplex PCR, lists solely in-frame clones and lacks some. The profile shows tens of thousands of clones, roughly 87% of them singletons. This material consisted of unsorted PBMCs, taken 2 years after starting antiretroviral therapy. This TCR derives from a man aged 50 to 60 with HIV. The chain links TRBV9 to TRBJ2-5; perhaps TRBD2 as D (5 bases). The CDR3 DNA sequence: TGTGCCAGCAGCGGGGGAGCTACCTACCAAGAGACCCAGTACTTC. This gives the protein CASSGGATYQETQYF.